This passage covers 3 T cell receptor beta chains from one sample sequenced in a study of blood T cell repertoires in COVID-19. Only in-frame clones appear in the TCRdb table, and some are missing; sequencing was by immunoSEQ multiplex PCR. The table has tens of thousands of clones, approximately 89% seen once. The sample taken for sequencing was peripheral blood. All receptors come from a human donor in a cohort sampled during active COVID-19.

The V and J genes are TRBV9 and TRBJ2-5; D uncertain. The CDR3 extends over 13 amino acids. V was pared by 0 bases and J by 4 bases, with 7 bases between. Germline CDR1 SGDLS, CDR2 YYNGEE. CDR3 nucleotides: TGTGCCAGCAGCGTAGTCGTCGGAGAGACCCAGTACTTC. Encoded protein: CASSVVVGETQYF. Filled out from reference TRBV9 and TRBJ2-5, the complete variable domain reads DSGVTQTPKHLITATGQRVTLRCSPRSGDLSVYWYQQSLDQGLQFLIQYYNGEERAKGNILERFSAQQFPDLHSELNLSSLELGDSALYFCASSVVVGETQYFGPGTRLLVL.

The chain combines TRBV5-4 with TRBJ2-4, with D possibly TRBD2 on 6 matching bases. Germline lookup yields CDR1 SGHNT and CDR2 YYREEE (reference sequence). This CDR3 has 16 amino acids. Between the trimmed V and J ends, which lost 2 bases and 0 bases, there was a span of 12 bases. The CDR3 DNA sequence: TGTGCCAGCAGCTTAGCAGGGACTTTAGCCAAAAACATTCAGTACTTC. Translating it yields CASSLAGTLAKNIQYF.

CDR3 nucleotide sequence: TGTGCCAGCAGCTTGGGACAGGGGGTCACAGATACGCAGTATTTT. Amino acids: CASSLGQGVTDTQYF. The chain carries TRBV5-8 and TRBJ2-3, with 9 bases identical to TRBD1. Germline lookup yields CDR1 SGHTS and CDR2 YDEGEE. The CDR3 length is 15 residues. Losses at the gene ends were 0 bases for V and 2 bases for J; bases not matched to a gene: 1.